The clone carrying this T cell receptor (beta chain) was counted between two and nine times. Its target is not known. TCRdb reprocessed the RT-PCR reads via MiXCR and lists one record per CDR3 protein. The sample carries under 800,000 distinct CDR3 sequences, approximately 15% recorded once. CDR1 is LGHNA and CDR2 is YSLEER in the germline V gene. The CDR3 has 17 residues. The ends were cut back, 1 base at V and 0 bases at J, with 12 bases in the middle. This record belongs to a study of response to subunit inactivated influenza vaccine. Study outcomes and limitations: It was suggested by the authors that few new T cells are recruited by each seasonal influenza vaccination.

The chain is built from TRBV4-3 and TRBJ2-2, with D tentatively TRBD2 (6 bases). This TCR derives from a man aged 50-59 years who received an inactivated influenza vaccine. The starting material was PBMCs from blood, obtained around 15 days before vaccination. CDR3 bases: TGCGCCAGCAGCCAAGGGTTTTGGGGGGCGAACACCGGGGAGCTGTTTTTT. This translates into CASSQGFWGANTGELFF.